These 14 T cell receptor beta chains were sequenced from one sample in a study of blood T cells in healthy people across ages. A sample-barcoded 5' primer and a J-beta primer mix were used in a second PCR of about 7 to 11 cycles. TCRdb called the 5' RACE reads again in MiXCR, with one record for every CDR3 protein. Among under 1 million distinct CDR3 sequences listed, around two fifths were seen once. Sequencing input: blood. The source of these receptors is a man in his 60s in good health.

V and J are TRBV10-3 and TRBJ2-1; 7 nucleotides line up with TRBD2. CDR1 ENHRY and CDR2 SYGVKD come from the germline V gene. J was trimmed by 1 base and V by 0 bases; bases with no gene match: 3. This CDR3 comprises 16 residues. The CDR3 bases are TGTGCCATCAGTGAGTCTGGGGGAGGGTCCTACAATGAGCAGTTCTTC. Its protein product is CAISESGGGSYNEQFF.

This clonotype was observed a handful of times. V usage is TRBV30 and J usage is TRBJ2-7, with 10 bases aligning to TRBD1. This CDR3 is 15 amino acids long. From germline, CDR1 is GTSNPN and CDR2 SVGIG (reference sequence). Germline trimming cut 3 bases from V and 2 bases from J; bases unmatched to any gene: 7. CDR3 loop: CAWRGPGQGTYEQYF. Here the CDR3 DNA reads TGTGCCTGGAGGGGTCCGGGACAGGGGACCTACGAGCAGTACTTC.

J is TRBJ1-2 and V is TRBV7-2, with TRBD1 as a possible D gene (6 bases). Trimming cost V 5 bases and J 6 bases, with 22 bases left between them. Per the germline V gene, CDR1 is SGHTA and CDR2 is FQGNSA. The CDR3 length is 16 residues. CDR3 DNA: TGTGCCAGCAGCCCCCGACCGGACAGTTTCCAGGATGGCTACACCTTC. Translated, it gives CASSPRPDSFQDGYTF.

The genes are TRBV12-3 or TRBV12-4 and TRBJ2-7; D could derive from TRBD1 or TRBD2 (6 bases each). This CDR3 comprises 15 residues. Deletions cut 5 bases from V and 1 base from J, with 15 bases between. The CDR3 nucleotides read TGTGCCAGCAGTACCTTAGGGGGGCAGTCCTACGAGCAGTACTTC. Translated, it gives CASSTLGGQSYEQYF.

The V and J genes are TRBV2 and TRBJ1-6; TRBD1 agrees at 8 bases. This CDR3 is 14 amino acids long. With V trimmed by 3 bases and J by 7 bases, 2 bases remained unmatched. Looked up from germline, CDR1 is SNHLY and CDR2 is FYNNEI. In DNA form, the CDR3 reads TGTGCCAGCAGTGAGCGACAGGGGAATTCACCCCTCCACTTT. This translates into CASSERQGNSPLHF. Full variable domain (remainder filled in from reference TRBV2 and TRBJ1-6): EPEVTQTPSHQVTQMGQEVILRCVPISNHLYFYWYRQILGQKVEFLVSFYNNEISEKSEIFDDQFSVERPDGSNFTLKIRSTKLEDSAMYFCASSERQGNSPLHFGNGTRLTVT.

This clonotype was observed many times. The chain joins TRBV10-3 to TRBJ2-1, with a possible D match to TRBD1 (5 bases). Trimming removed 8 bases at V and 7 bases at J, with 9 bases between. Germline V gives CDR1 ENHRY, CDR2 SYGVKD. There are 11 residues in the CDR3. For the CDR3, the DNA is TGTGCCATCTCCCCAGGGAATGAGCAGTTCTTC. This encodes CAISPGNEQFF.

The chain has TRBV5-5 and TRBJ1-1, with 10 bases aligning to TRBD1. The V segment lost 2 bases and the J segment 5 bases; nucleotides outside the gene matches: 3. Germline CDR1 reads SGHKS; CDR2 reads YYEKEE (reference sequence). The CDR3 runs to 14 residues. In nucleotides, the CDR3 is TGTGCCAGCAGCTTTGACAGGGGGCGAACTGAAGCTTTCTTT. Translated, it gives CASSFDRGRTEAFF.

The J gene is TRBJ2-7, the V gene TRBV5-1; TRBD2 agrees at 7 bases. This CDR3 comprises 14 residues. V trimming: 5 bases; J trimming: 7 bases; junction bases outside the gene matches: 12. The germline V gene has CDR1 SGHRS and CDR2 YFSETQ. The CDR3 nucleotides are TGCGCCAGCAGTCTAGCGGACTCCTACAATGAGCAGTACTTC. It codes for CASSLADSYNEQYF.

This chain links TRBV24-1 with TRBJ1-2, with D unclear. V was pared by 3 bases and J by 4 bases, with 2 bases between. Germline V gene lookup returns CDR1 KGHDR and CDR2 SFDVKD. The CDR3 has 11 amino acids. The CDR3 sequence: CATSDGYGYTF. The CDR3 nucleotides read TGTGCCACCAGTGATGGCTATGGCTACACCTTC.

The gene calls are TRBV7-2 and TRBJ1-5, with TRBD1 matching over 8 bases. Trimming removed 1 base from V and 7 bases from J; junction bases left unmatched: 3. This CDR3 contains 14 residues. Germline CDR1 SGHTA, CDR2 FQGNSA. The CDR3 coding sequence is TGTGCCAGCAGCTTAGACAGGGGGAGGCAGCCCCAGCATTTT. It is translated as CASSLDRGRQPQHF.

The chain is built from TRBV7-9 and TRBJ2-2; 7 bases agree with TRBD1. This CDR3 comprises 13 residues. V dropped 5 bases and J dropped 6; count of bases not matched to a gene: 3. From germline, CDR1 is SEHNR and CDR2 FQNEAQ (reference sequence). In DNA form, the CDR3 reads TGTGCCAGCAGCACAGGGGAAGCCGGGGAGCTGTTTTTT. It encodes CASSTGEAGELFF.

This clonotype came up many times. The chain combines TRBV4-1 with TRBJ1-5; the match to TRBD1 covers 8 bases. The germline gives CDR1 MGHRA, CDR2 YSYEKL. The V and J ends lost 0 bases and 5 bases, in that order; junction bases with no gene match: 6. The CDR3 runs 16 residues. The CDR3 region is CASSQEAGTGYQPQHF. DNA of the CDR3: TGCGCCAGCAGCCAAGAGGCCGGGACAGGTTATCAGCCCCAGCATTTT.

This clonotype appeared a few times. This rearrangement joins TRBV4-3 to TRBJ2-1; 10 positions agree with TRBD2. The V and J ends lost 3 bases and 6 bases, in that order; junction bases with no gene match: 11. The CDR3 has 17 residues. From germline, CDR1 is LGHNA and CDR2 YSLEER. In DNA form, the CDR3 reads TGCGCCAGCAGCCAGGAGTTATCGATAGCGGGGGGCAATGAGCAGTTCTTC. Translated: CASSQELSIAGGNEQFF.

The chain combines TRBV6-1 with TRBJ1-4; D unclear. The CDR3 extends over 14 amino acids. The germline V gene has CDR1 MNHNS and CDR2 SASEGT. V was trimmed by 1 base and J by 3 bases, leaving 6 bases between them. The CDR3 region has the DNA TGTGCCAGCAGTGAAGGGTACGCTAATGAAAAACTGTTTTTT. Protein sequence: CASSEGYANEKLFF.